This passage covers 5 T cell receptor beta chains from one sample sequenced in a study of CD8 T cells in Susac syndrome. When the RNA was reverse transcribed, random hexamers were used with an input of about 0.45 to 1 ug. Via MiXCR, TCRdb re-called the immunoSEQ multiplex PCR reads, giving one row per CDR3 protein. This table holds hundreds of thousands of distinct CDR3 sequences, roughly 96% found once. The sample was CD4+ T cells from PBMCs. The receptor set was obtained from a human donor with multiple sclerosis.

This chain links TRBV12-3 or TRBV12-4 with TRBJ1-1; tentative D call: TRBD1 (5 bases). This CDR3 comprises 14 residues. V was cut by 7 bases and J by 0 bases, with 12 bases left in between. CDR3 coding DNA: TGTGCCAGCATTGGGGCACGCATGAACACTGAAGCTTTCTTT. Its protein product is CASIGARMNTEAFF.

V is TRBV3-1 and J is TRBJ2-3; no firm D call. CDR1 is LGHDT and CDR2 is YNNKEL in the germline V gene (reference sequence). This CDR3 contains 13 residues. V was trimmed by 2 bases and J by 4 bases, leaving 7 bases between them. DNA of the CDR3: TGTGCCAGCAGCCAAATCGCATCAGATACGCAGTATTTT. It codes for CASSQIASDTQYF.

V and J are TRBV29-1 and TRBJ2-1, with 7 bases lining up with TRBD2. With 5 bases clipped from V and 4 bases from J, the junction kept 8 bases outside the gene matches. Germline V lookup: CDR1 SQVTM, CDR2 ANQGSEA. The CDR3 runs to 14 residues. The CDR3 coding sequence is TGCAGCGTTTTCAGGATAGCGGGTTACAATGAGCAGTTCTTC. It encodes CSVFRIAGYNEQFF.

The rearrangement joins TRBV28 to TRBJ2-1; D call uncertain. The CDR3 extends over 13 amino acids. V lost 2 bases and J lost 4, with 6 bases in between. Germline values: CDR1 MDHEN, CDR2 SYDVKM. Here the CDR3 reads CASSLGVYNEQFF. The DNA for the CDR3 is TGTGCCAGCAGTTTAGGGGTATACAATGAGCAGTTCTTC.

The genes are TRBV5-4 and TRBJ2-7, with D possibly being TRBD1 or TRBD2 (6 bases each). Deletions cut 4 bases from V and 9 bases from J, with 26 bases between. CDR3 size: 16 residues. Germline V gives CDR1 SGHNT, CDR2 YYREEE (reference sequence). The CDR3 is CASSAYASGASILQYF. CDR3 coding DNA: TGTGCCAGCAGCGCGTACGCGTCGGGGGCGAGTATCTTGCAGTACTTC.